Given below is one T cell receptor (beta chain) in context. No cognate antigen has been identified for it. Base qualities are not at hand, and no much larger clone is one base apart. To prepare the library, 5' RACE was applied. The sequencer was an Illumina MiSeq. Using fastp at Q25 and MiXCR, TCRdb reprocessed the public reads and kept productive beta chains. Under each unique CDR3 protein, matching rows form one entry showing the most common genes and DNA. The sample profile shows some 46,000 distinct CDR3 sequences; about 19% of them were found once. The ten largest clones add up to approximately 3% of the sample. The CDR3 numbers 16 residues from cysteine through phenylalanine. The sequence is cut down to CDR3 DNA, 48 bases in frame from base 1. After removal of 3 bases from V and 4 bases from J, the junction retains 6 bases not matched to a gene. The germline V gene gives CDR1 as KGHDR and CDR2 as SFDVKD.

The sample is drawn from a study of chronic HIV infection and antiretroviral therapy (dated by TCRdb to about 2015). The rearrangement joined TRBV24-1 to TRBJ2-1; 9 junctional bases match TRBD2. This clonotype was obtained from an adult who had HIV and had not received antiretroviral therapy, or was an uninfected healthy control (not recorded which). Sequencing used peripheral blood. The CDR3 protein sequence reads: CATSDRTSGQYNEQFF. The sequenced DNA: TGTGCCACCAGTGATCGTACTAGCGGGCAATACAATGAGCAGTTCTTC.